The TCR beta chain described here comes from a study of vaccination and CD4 T cells after COVID-19. For the study at large: Two doses of either BNT162b2 or mRNA-1273 vaccine went to participants.

This clonotype was seen only a few times. Its specificity is not known. With V trimmed by 6 bases and J by 3 bases, 14 bases remained unmatched. CDR3 length: 16 residues. CDR1 and CDR2 from the germline V gene are DFQATT and SNEGSKA (reference sequence). Study outcomes and limitations: The authors identified 304 of 307 vaccine-specific clones in convalescent patients as spike mono-reactive.

TCRdb analysed the PCR reads with MiXCR anew, one entry per CDR3 protein. The sample carries tens of thousands of distinct CDR3 sequences, 50% recorded once. Time point reported: late sampling 161 to 241 days after vaccination in a few convalescent patients. The chain recombines TRBV20-1 with TRBJ1-5; 7 positions agree with TRBD1. The TCR sequence derives from a human donor who had recovered from COVID-19. Source: CD4+ T cells from blood, taken about 7 months after SARS-CoV-2 vaccination. The CDR3 here is CSAPPGQARPNQPQHF. As DNA, the CDR3 is TGCAGTGCCCCCCCCGGACAGGCCAGGCCCAATCAGCCCCAGCATTTT.